The 23 T cell receptor beta chains below come from one sample, sequenced in a study of blood T cell repertoires in COVID-19. Sequenced by immunoSEQ multiplex PCR; TCRdb stores in-frame clones only, minus some. In the table there are about 220,000 clones, roughly 84% of which are singletons. The sample consisted of peripheral blood. The receptors derive from an older woman who had recovered from COVID-19.

V is TRBV7-8 and J is TRBJ1-1; D is ambiguous. CDR3 length equals 13 residues. Per the germline V gene, CDR1 is SGHVS and CDR2 is FQNEAQ. V was trimmed by 0 bases and J by 6 bases, leaving 8 bases between them. This CDR3 reads CASSLARQAEAFF. The CDR3 DNA sequence: TGTGCCAGCAGCTTAGCTCGCCAGGCTGAAGCTTTCTTT.

This clone was seen only once. The chain joins TRBV5-1 to TRBJ2-3; a possible D gene is TRBD2 (6 bases). The CDR3 sequence is 17 residues long. The germline CDR1 and CDR2 sequences are SGHRS and YFSETQ. V gave up 3 bases and J gave up 1 base, with 18 bases separating them. The CDR3 region is CASSSAPFGGGTDTQYF. Written as DNA, the CDR3 is TGCGCCAGCAGCTCGGCCCCCTTTGGCGGGGGCACAGATACGCAGTATTTT.

CDR3 DNA sequence: TGTGCCAGCAGTCAAGACCCTCTACCCCGTTTCGGGGCTTTCTTT. Protein sequence: CASSQDPLPRFGAFF. The chain links TRBV2 to TRBJ1-1, with unresolved D. V was pared by 5 bases and J by 11 bases, with 24 bases between. This CDR3 is built from 15 residues. Germline V gives CDR1 SNHLY, CDR2 FYNNEI.

V is TRBV19 and J is TRBJ2-7; TRBD2 agrees at 7 bases. V gave up 10 bases and J gave up 3 bases; unmatched junction bases: 9. The CDR3 sequence is 13 residues long. Germline V gene lookup returns CDR1 LNHDA and CDR2 SQIVND (reference sequence). The CDR3, as DNA: TGTGCCACTCGGGACTACCAAGACTACGAGCAGTACTTC. Translating it yields CATRDYQDYEQYF.

The chain has TRBV30 and TRBJ2-5; perhaps TRBD2 as D (7 bases). Germline V lookup: CDR1 GTSNPN, CDR2 SVGIG (reference sequence). Trimming took 3 bases from V and 5 from J, leaving 34 bases between them. The length of the CDR3 is 20 residues. The CDR3: CAWRPGGARGGWGARETQYF. In DNA, the CDR3 is TGTGCCTGGAGACCCGGAGGTGCCAGGGGAGGGTGGGGCGCGAGGGAGACCCAGTACTTC.

For the CDR3, the DNA is TGTGCCAGCAGCCCAGGGGGCAGCGGGAACTATGGCTACACCTTC. This sequence encodes CASSPGGSGNYGYTF. The rearrangement uses TRBV9 and TRBJ1-2, with 8 bases identical to TRBD1. Germline CDR1 is SGDLS and CDR2 is YYNGEE. Losses at the gene ends were 4 bases for V and 2 bases for J; bases not matched to a gene: 7. The CDR3 loop spans 15 amino acids.

The rearrangement uses TRBV4-1 and TRBJ1-2; D unclear. In germline, CDR1 is MGHRA, CDR2 YSYEKL. This CDR3 has 14 residues. V shed 4 bases and J shed 2 bases, with 11 bases lying between them. CDR3 sequence reads: CASSLSHSNYGYTF. CDR3 sequence (DNA): TGCGCCAGCAGCCTCAGCCACAGCAACTATGGCTACACCTTC.

On this clone: This sample includes further DNA sequences coding for the same CDR3. This chain connects TRBV18 to TRBJ2-2; weak D call: TRBD2 (5 bases). This CDR3 contains 15 residues. V lost 3 bases and J 0 bases, leaving 8 bases between the germline ends. Germline V gene lookup returns CDR1 KGHSH and CDR2 LQKENI. The CDR3 nucleotides read TGTGCCAGCTCACCGAGAGCGGCGAACACCGGGGAGCTGTTTTTT. Translated, it gives CASSPRAANTGELFF.

The chain joins TRBV4-1 to TRBJ1-1; 8 nucleotides align to TRBD1. This CDR3 spans 16 amino acids. Germline V gene sequence: CDR1 MGHRA, CDR2 YSYEKL. V dropped 0 bases and J dropped 5; count of bases not matched to a gene: 8. The CDR3 DNA follows: TGCGCCAGCAGCCAAGATGAGGACAGGGCGCGAACTGAAGCTTTCTTT. Translated, it gives CASSQDEDRARTEAFF.

The chain is built from TRBV12-3 or TRBV12-4 and TRBJ1-2; D unclear. V gave up 2 bases and J gave up 3 bases, with 4 bases separating them. This CDR3 is built from 12 residues. The CDR3 coding sequence is TGTGCCAGCAGTTTACATTACTATGGCTACACCTTC. It yields the protein CASSLHYYGYTF.

This sequence joins TRBV23-1 and TRBJ2-5; D is perhaps TRBD2 (5 bases). TRBV23-1 is placed among ORFs of uncertain function. This CDR3 is built from 15 residues. Trimming cost V 6 bases and J 0 bases, with 14 bases left between them. The CDR3 bases are TGCGCCAGCAGCACGCCGGACTCCAACCAAGAGACCCAGTACTTC. Its translation is CASSTPDSNQETQYF.

This rearrangement joins TRBV4-1 to TRBJ1-5, with D possibly being TRBD1 (6 bases). There are 15 residues in the CDR3. V was cut by 3 bases and J by 1 base, with 10 bases left in between. Per germline, CDR1 MGHRA and CDR2 YSYEKL. In DNA form, the CDR3 reads TGCGCCAGCAGCCAGTTGGGGGCAAGCAATCAGCCCCAGCATTTT. Amino acids: CASSQLGASNQPQHF.

The J gene is TRBJ1-1, the V gene TRBV5-1; D perhaps matches TRBD1 (5 bases). Germline-derived CDR1 and CDR2 are SGHRS and YFSETQ. V lost 0 bases and J 10 bases, leaving 10 bases between the germline ends. The CDR3 consists of 12 residues. The CDR3 DNA is TGCGCCAGCAGCTTGGTTACAGGTGCAGCTTTCTTT. It translates to CASSLVTGAAFF.

The chain uses TRBV11-2 and TRBJ2-4, with 8 bases matching TRBD2. After removal of 2 bases from V and 1 base from J, the junction contained 4 bases not matched to a gene. The germline gives CDR1 SGHAT, CDR2 FQNNGV. The CDR3 loop spans 16 amino acids. CDR3 coding DNA: TGTGCCAGCAGCTTAAGCGGGGGTACGGCCAAAAACATTCAGTACTTC. Protein: CASSLSGGTAKNIQYF.

The V gene is TRBV7-9, the J gene TRBJ2-5; TRBD2 matches at 7 bases. In germline, CDR1 is SEHNR, CDR2 FQNEAQ (reference sequence). Germline trimming cut 3 bases from V and 5 bases from J; bases unmatched to any gene: 3. This CDR3 is 13 amino acids long. CDR3 in DNA: TGTGCCAGCAGCTTCGGGACTACCGAGACCCAGTACTTC. Protein product: CASSFGTTETQYF.

V usage is TRBV9 and J usage is TRBJ2-7; 10 nucleotides match TRBD1. The V gene's germline CDR1 is SGDLS and CDR2 YYNGEE. The ends lost 4 bases at V and 3 bases at J; junction bases unmatched: 10. This CDR3 has 16 amino acids. DNA for the CDR3: TGTGCCAGCAGCACTACCGCCGGGACAGGGGTCTACGAGCAGTACTTC. Translated: CASSTTAGTGVYEQYF.

This chain links TRBV29-1 with TRBJ2-2, with TRBD2 identical over 13 bases. CDR1 and CDR2 (germline): SQVTM, ANQGSEA. V dropped 0 bases and J dropped 5; count of bases not matched to a gene: 6. This CDR3 has 17 amino acids. CDR3 residues: CSVEDTSGGAYTGELFF. As DNA, the CDR3 is TGCAGCGTTGAAGATACTAGCGGGGGGGCCTATACCGGGGAGCTGTTTTTT.

This rearrangement joins TRBV14 to TRBJ2-1, with D hard to call. The CDR3 has 13 amino acids. V lost 0 bases and J 9 bases, leaving 9 bases between the germline ends. CDR1 and CDR2 from the germline V gene are SGHDN and FVKESK. This CDR3 reads CASSQDWRAEQFF. In DNA, the CDR3 is TGTGCCAGCAGCCAAGATTGGAGAGCTGAGCAGTTCTTC.

J is TRBJ1-4 and V is TRBV15; D uncertain. Germline CDR1 is LNHNV and CDR2 is YYDKDF (reference sequence). The V gene lost 5 bases and the J gene lost 1 base, with 14 bases spanning the gap. The CDR3 covers 16 residues. CDR3 sequence reads: CATSRSYRETNEKLFF. CDR3 in DNA: TGTGCCACCAGCCGTTCATATCGGGAAACTAATGAAAAACTGTTTTTT.

The J gene is TRBJ1-3, the V gene TRBV4-1, with a possible D match to TRBD1 (5 bases). V dropped 4 bases and J dropped 0 bases, with 10 bases sitting between them. The CDR3 consists of 15 residues. Germline loops: CDR1 MGHRA, CDR2 YSYEKL. CDR3 coding DNA: TGCGCCAGCAGCCTGGACATTAACTCTGGAAACACCATATATTTT. Amino acids: CASSLDINSGNTIYF.

The rearrangement links TRBV2 to TRBJ1-2, with D possibly being TRBD1 (5 bases). V was cut by 7 bases and J by 6 bases, with 24 bases left in between. The CDR3 runs 16 residues. Germline loops: CDR1 SNHLY, CDR2 FYNNEI. CDR3 sequence reads: CASTVGGWGKGNGYTF. The CDR3 DNA sequence: TGTGCCAGCACTGTGGGAGGGTGGGGTAAGGGGAATGGCTACACCTTC.

V and J are TRBV7-6 and TRBJ1-1, with 12 bases aligning to TRBD1. V lost 5 bases, J lost 6 bases, and 10 bases stayed unmatched. There are 16 residues in the CDR3. Germline CDR1 is SGHVS and CDR2 is FNYEAQ. CDR3 in amino acids: CASSPAGTGGGSEAFF. The CDR3 nucleotides read TGTGCCAGCAGCCCGGCCGGGACAGGGGGCGGTTCTGAAGCTTTCTTT. Drawing the rest from reference TRBV7-6 and TRBJ1-1, the complete variable domain is GAGVSQSPRYKVTKRGQDVALRCDPISGHVSLYWYRQALGQGPEFLTYFNYEAQQDKSGLPNDRFSAERPEGSISTLTIQRTEQRDSAMYRCASSPAGTGGGSEAFFGQGTRLTVV.

This chain joins TRBV2 and TRBJ1-6; 9 nucleotides line up with TRBD1. From germline, CDR1 is SNHLY and CDR2 FYNNEI. The V segment lost 4 bases and the J segment 0 bases; nucleotides outside the gene matches: 7. The CDR3 runs to 18 residues. The CDR3 sequence is CASSGRQGVVSYNSPLHF. CDR3 bases: TGTGCCAGCAGTGGGCGACAGGGGGTAGTCTCCTATAATTCACCCCTCCACTTT.